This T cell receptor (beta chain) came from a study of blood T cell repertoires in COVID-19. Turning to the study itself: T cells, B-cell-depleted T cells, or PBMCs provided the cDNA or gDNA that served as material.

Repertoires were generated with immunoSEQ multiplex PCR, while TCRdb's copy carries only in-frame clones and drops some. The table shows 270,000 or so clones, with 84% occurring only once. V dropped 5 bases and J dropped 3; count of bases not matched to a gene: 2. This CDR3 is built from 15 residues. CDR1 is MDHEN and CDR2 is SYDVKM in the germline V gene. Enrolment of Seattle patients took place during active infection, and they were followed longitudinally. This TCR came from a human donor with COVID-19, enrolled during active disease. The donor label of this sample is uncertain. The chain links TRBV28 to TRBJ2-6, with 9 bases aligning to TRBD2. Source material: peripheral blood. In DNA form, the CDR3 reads TGTGCCAGCAGTCCAGCGGGAGGTGGGGCCAACGTCCTGACTTTC. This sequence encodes CASSPAGGGANVLTF. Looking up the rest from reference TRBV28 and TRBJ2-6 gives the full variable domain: DVKVTQSSRYLVKRTGEKVFLECVQDMDHENMFWYRQDPGLGLRLIYFSYDVKMKEKGDIPEGYSVSREKKERFSLILESASTNQTSMYLCASSPAGGGANVLTFGAGSRLTVL.